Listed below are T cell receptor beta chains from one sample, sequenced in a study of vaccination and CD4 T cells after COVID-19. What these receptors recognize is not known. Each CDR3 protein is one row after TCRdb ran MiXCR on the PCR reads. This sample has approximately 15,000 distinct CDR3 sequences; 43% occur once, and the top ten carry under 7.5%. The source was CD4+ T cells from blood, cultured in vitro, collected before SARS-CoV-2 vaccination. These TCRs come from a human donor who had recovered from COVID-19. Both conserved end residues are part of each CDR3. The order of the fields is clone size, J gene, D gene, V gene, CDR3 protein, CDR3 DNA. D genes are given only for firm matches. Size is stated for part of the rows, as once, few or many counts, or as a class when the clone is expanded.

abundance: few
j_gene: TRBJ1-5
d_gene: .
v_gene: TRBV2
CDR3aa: CASSEGQVALGPQHF
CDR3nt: TGTGCCAGCAGTGAAGGGCAGGTGGCTCTCGGACCCCAGCATTTT

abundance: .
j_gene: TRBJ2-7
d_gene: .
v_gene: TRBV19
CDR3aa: CASSAGRLYEQYF
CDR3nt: TGTGCCAGTAGTGCCGGGCGCCTCTACGAGCAGTACTTC

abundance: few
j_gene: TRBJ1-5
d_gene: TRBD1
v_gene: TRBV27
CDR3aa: CASSLDRGRWPQHF
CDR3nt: TGTGCCAGCAGCCTGGACAGGGGCAGGTGGCCCCAGCATTTT

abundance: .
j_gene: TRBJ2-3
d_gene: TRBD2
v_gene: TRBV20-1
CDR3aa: CSAREYRTSGYTDTQYF
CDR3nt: TGCAGTGCTAGGGAATACAGGACTAGCGGCTACACAGATACGCAGTATTTT

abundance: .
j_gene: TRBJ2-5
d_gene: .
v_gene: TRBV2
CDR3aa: CASSLQWETQYF
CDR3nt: TGTGCCAGCAGTCTCCAGTGGGAGACCCAGTACTTC

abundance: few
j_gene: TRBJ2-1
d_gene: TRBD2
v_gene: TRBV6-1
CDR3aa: CASKRGARGEQFF
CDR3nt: TGTGCCAGCAAGCGGGGGGCCCGGGGCGAGCAGTTCTTC

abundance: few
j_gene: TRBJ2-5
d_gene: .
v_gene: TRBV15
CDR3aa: CATSREVVLETQYF
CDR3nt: TGTGCCACCAGCAGAGAGGTAGTTCTGGAGACCCAGTACTTC

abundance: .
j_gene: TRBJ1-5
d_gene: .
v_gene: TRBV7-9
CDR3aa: CASSSPDGTQHF
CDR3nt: TGTGCCAGCAGCTCCCCGGACGGGACCCAGCATTTT

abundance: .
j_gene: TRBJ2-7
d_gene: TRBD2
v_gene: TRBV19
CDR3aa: CASSPVSGRDEQYF
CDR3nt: TGTGCCAGTAGTCCCGTCAGCGGGAGGGACGAGCAGTACTTC

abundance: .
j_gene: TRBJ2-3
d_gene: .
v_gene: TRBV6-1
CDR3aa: CASSHAADTQYF
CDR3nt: TGTGCCAGCAGTCACGCGGCTGATACGCAGTATTTT

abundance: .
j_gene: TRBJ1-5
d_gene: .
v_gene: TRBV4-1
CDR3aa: CASSPSDTSLNQPQHF
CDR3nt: TGCGCCAGCAGTCCAAGTGATACAAGTCTAAATCAGCCCCAGCATTTT

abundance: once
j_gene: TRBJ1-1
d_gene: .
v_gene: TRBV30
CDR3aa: CAWTRVTEAFF
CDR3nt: TGTGCCTGGACAAGGGTAACGGAAGCTTTCTTT

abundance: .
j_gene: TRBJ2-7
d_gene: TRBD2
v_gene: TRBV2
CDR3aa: CASSQDLAVTSYEQYF
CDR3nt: TGTGCCAGCAGTCAAGACCTAGCGGTTACCTCCTACGAGCAGTACTTC

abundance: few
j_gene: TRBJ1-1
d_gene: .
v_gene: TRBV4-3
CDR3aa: CASSQQGLNTEAFF
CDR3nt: TGCGCCAGCAGCCAGCAAGGGTTGAACACTGAAGCTTTCTTT

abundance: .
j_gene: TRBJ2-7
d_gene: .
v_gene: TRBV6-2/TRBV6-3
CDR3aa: CASAKGRGLIGFYEQYF
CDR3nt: TGTGCCAGCGCAAAGGGGAGGGGGCTAATTGGATTCTACGAGCAGTACTTC

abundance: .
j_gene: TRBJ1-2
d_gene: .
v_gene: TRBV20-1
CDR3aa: CSRSQSGYGYTF
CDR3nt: TGCAGTCGAAGTCAATCAGGGTATGGCTACACCTTC

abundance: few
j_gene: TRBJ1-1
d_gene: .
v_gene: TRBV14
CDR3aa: CASSQGQNTEAFF
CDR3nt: TGTGCCAGCAGCCAAGGACAGAACACTGAAGCTTTCTTT

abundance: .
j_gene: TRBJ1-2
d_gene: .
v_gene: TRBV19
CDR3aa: CASSIDLREGYGYTF
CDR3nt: TGTGCCAGTAGTATAGATCTGCGCGAGGGGTATGGCTACACCTTC

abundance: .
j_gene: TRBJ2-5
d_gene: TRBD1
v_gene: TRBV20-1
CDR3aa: CSASGQGQETQYF
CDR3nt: TGCAGTGCTAGCGGACAGGGCCAAGAGACCCAGTACTTC

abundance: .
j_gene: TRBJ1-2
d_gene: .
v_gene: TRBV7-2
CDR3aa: CASSLSGTNYGYTF
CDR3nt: TGTGCCAGCAGCTTGTCCGGGACTAACTATGGCTACACCTTC

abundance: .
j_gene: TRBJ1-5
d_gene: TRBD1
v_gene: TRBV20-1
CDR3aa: CSARDLGQAHSNQPQHF
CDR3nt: TGCAGTGCCCGCGACTTAGGACAGGCGCATAGCAATCAGCCCCAGCATTTT

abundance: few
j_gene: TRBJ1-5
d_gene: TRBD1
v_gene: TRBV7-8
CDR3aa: CASSWDRNNQPQHF
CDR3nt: TGTGCCAGCAGCTGGGACAGAAACAATCAGCCCCAGCATTTT

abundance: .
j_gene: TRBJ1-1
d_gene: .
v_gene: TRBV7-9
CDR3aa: CASSLGPTNTEAFF
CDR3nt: TGTGCCAGCAGCTTAGGACCAACGAACACTGAAGCTTTCTTT

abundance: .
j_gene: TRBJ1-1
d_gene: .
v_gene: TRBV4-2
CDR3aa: CASSQELAGAVRGAFF
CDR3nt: TGTGCCAGCAGCCAAGAGCTGGCTGGGGCGGTTCGGGGAGCTTTCTTT

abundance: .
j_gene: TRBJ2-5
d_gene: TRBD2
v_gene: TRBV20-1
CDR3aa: CCTGGGQGETQYF
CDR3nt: TGCTGCACGGGGGGGGGGCAAGGAGAGACCCAGTACTTC

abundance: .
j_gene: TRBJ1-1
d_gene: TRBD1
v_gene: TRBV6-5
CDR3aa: CASSYSSETGGSEAFF
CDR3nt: TGTGCCAGCAGTTACTCGTCCGAGACAGGGGGTTCTGAAGCTTTCTTT

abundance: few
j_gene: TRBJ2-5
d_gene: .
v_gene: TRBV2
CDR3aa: CASHGPDLRLQETQYF
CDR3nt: TGTGCCAGCCACGGTCCTGACCTTCGCTTACAAGAGACCCAGTACTTC

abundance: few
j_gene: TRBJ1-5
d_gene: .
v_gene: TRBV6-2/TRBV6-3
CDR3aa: CASSLGVGPSNQPQHF
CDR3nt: TGTGCCAGCAGCCTCGGCGTTGGGCCTAGCAATCAGCCCCAGCATTTT

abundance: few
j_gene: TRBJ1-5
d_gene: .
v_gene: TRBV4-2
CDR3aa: CASSQDPDNGGQPQHF
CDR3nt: TGTGCCAGCAGCCAAGACCCCGACAACGGGGGTCAGCCCCAGCATTTT

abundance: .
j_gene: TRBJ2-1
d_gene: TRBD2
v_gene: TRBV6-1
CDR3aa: CASSPVSGRNYNEQFF
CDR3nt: TGTGCCAGCAGTCCCGTTAGCGGGAGGAACTACAATGAGCAGTTCTTC

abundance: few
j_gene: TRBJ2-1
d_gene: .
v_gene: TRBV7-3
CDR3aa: CASSPRDAGEEPYNEQFF
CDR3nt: TGTGCCAGCAGCCCCCGTGATGCAGGGGAGGAGCCCTACAATGAGCAGTTCTTC

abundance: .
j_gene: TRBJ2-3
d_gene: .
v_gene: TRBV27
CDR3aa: CASTKGGLNPDTQYF
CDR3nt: TGTGCCAGCACCAAGGGGGGGCTCAACCCAGATACGCAGTATTTT

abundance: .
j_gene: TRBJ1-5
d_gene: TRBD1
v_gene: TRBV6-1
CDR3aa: CASRGQGPSNQPQHF
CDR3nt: TGTGCCAGCAGGGGACAGGGTCCAAGCAATCAGCCCCAGCATTTT

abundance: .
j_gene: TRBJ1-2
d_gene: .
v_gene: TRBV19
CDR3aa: CASSSQRDLIYGYTF
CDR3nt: TGTGCCAGTAGCTCTCAACGTGACCTGATCTATGGCTACACCTTC

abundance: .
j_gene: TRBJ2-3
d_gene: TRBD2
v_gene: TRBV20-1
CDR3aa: CSARDQASGSADTQYF
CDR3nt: TGCAGTGCTAGAGATCAGGCTAGCGGGAGCGCAGATACGCAGTATTTT

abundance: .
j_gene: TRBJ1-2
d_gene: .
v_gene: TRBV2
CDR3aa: CASRIQTGGLGYTF
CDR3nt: TGTGCCAGCAGGATACAAACCGGGGGCTTGGGCTACACCTTC

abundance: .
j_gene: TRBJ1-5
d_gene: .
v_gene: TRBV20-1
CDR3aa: CSASSEGGIQPQHF
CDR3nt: TGCAGTGCTAGTTCGGAGGGGGGCATCCAGCCCCAGCATTTT

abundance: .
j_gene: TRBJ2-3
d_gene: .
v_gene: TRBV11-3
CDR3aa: CASNQNEDTQYF
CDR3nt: TGTGCCAGCAACCAAAACGAGGATACGCAGTATTTT

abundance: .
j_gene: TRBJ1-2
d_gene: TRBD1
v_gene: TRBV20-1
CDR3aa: CSARATGGSYTF
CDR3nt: TGCAGTGCCCGGGCAACAGGGGGAAGCTACACCTTC

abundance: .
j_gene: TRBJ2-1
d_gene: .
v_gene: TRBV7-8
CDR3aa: CASSPDPRHNEQFF
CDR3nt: TGTGCCAGCAGCCCCGACCCAAGACACAATGAGCAGTTCTTC

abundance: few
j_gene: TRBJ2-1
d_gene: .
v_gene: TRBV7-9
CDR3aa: CASSFGGLAAGNEQFF
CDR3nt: TGTGCCAGCAGCTTTGGGGGCCTAGCGGCAGGGAATGAGCAGTTCTTC

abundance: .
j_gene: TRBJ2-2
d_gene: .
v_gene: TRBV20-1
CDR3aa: CSARASRGELFF
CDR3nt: TGCAGTGCTAGAGCCTCACGGGGGGAGCTGTTTTTT

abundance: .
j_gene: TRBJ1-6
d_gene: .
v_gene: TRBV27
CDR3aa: CASSLYPVGTSFISSYNSPLHF
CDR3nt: TGTGCCAGCAGTTTATACCCTGTGGGGACCTCCTTTATTAGCTCCTATAATTCACCCCTCCACTTT

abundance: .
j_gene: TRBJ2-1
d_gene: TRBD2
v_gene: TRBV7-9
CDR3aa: CASSTVAGGYNEQFF
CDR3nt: TGTGCCAGCAGCACCGTTGCGGGGGGGTACAATGAGCAGTTCTTC

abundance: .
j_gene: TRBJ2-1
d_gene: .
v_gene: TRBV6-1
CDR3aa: CASSRTRYNEQFF
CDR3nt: TGTGCCAGCAGTAGGACAAGATACAATGAGCAGTTCTTC

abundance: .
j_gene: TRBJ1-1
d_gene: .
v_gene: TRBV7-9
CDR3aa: CASSLARTPNTEAFF
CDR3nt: TGTGCCAGCAGCTTAGCGAGAACACCGAACACTGAAGCTTTCTTT

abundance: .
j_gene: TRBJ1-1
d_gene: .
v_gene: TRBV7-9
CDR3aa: CASSPREGMNTEAFF
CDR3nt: TGTGCCAGCAGCCCAAGAGAGGGGATGAACACTGAAGCTTTCTTT

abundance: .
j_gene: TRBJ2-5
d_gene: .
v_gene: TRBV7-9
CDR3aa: CASSLSGAETQYF
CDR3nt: TGTGCCAGCAGCTTGTCGGGAGCAGAGACCCAGTACTTC

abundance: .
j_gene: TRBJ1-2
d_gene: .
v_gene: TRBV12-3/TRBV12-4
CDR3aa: CASSPKTLRDTPDSGYGYTF
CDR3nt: TGTGCCAGCAGTCCGAAGACACTACGGGACACCCCGGATTCGGGGTATGGCTACACCTTC

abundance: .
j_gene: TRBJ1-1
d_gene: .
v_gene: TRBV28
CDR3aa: CASSLQGVYNEAFF
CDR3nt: TGTGCCAGCAGTTTACAGGGCGTGTATAATGAAGCTTTCTTT

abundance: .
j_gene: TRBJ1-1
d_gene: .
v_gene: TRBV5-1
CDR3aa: CASSSLSPGYEAFF
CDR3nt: TGCGCCAGCAGTTCCCTCTCTCCAGGTTACGAAGCTTTCTTT

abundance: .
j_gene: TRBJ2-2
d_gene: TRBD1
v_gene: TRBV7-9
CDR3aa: CASSNDRVLSGELFF
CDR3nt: TGTGCCAGCAGCAACGACAGGGTATTGTCCGGGGAGCTGTTTTTT

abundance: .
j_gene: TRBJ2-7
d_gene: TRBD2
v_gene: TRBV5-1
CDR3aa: CASSPGLAGVLSSYEQYF
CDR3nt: TGCGCCAGCAGCCCGGGACTAGCGGGAGTCTTGAGCTCCTACGAGCAGTACTTC

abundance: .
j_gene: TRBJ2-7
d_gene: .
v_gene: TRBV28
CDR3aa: CASTSTGTETYEQYF
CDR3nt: TGTGCCAGCACCTCAACCGGGACGGAGACCTACGAGCAGTACTTC

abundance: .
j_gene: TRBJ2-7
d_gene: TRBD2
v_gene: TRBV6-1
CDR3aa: CASSDRGLAGYEQYF
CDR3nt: TGTGCCAGCAGCGACCGTGGACTAGCGGGATACGAGCAGTACTTC

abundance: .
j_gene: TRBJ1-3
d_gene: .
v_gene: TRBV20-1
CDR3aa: CSAPTPFGGNTIYF
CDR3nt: TGCAGTGCCCCTACGCCATTCGGCGGAAACACCATATATTTT

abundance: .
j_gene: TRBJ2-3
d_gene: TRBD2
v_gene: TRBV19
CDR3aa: CASSNSGIRTDTQYF
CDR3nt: TGTGCCAGTAGTAATAGCGGGATTCGCACAGATACGCAGTATTTT

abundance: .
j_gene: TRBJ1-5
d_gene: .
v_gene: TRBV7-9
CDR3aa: CASSLGGVQPQHF
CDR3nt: TGTGCCAGCAGCTTAGGGGGTGTCCAGCCCCAGCATTTT

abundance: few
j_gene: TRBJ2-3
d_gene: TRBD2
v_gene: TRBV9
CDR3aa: CASSPSGAGDGPDTQYF
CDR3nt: TGTGCCAGCAGCCCAAGCGGGGCGGGGGACGGTCCAGATACGCAGTATTTT

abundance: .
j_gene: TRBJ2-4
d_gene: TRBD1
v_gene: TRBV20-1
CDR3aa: CSATKDDRENIQYF
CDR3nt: TGCAGTGCTACCAAGGATGACAGGGAAAACATTCAGTACTTC